The next 25 T cell receptor beta chains were all read from a single sample in a study of beta chain features in type 1 diabetes. Overall study results and limits: TCRB CDR3 length was moderately but significantly reduced in all four CD4+ subsets of Type 1 diabetes patients.

These receptors lack a known antigen. Reverse transcribing all isolated RNA meant expressed TCRB transcripts were sequenced. Sequencing was performed with immunoSEQ multiplex PCR; in TCRdb, only in-frame clones are kept and a portion is missing. Of hundreds of thousands of clones in the sample, under 15% are singletons; the top ten hold 0.022%. Sequencing used naive CD4+ T cells from blood. The receptors were gathered from a man aged 18 to 29 with type 1 diabetes.

This rearrangement joins TRBV4-2 to TRBJ1-2, with TRBD1 identical over 9 bases. Germline trimming cut 2 bases from V and 3 bases from J; bases unmatched to any gene: 7. The germline V gene encodes CDR1 LGHNA and CDR2 YNFKEQ. This CDR3 region has 16 residues. DNA for the CDR3: TGTGCCAGCAGCCAACCCCTGGGACAGGGTTACTATGGCTACACCTTC. Its protein product is CASSQPLGQGYYGYTF.

CDR3 residues: CAGRLAANTGELFF. CDR3 coding DNA: TGTGCCGGTAGACTAGCGGCGAACACCGGGGAGCTGTTTTTT. The chain carries TRBV2 and TRBJ2-2, with 9 nucleotides matching TRBD2. The V gene's germline CDR1 is SNHLY and CDR2 FYNNEI. The CDR3 has 14 amino acids. V was pared by 11 bases and J by 0 bases, with 4 bases of the junction left unmatched.

The chain uses TRBV10-3 and TRBJ2-7; the D is unclear. V was shortened by 4 bases and J by 7 bases, with 14 bases between the two germline ends. Per germline, CDR1 ENHRY and CDR2 SYGVKD. The CDR3 length is 13 residues. As DNA, the CDR3 is TGTGCCATCAGTGCCCAGGACGCATGGGAGCAGTACTTC. Amino acids: CAISAQDAWEQYF.

This clone was observed a few times. V is TRBV28 and J is TRBJ1-4; D not certain. Germline-derived CDR1 and CDR2 are MDHEN and SYDVKM. Trimming took 3 bases from V and 6 from J, leaving 5 bases between them. The CDR3 is made up of 12 amino acids. CDR3 residues: CASSLRDEKLFF. The CDR3 DNA sequence: TGTGCCAGCAGTTTGAGGGATGAAAAACTGTTTTTT. The full variable domain, with the rest looked up from reference TRBV28 and TRBJ1-4, is DVKVTQSSRYLVKRTGEKVFLECVQDMDHENMFWYRQDPGLGLRLIYFSYDVKMKEKGDIPEGYSVSREKKERFSLILESASTNQTSMYLCASSLRDEKLFFGSGTQLSVL.

This chain links TRBV30 with TRBJ2-3; D is uncertain. V gave up 7 bases and J gave up 1 base, with 18 bases separating them. Germline-derived CDR1 and CDR2 are GTSNPN and SVGIG (reference sequence). The CDR3 spans 15 residues. The CDR3 reads CASASRSTRTDTQYF. CDR3 in DNA: TGTGCCTCCGCCAGTCGATCTACCCGCACAGATACGCAGTATTTT.

V and J are TRBV15 and TRBJ2-3; D call uncertain. The V gene lost 0 bases and the J gene lost 0 bases, with 10 bases spanning the gap. The CDR3 contains 16 residues. From germline, CDR1 is LNHNV and CDR2 YYDKDF (reference sequence). The CDR3 nucleotides are TGTGCCACCAGCAGAGATAGGTCAGTGAGCACAGATACGCAGTATTTT. Translating gives CATSRDRSVSTDTQYF.

This clone was picked up a small number of times. The chain combines TRBV30 with TRBJ1-1, with TRBD1 identical over 9 bases. With V trimmed by 2 bases and J by 1 base, 5 bases remained unmatched. The CDR3 contains 15 residues. Germline V CDR1 and CDR2: GTSNPN, SVGIG (reference sequence). The CDR3 is CAWSKQGAANTEAFF. CDR3 DNA: TGTGCCTGGAGTAAACAGGGGGCAGCGAACACTGAAGCTTTCTTT.

The rearrangement links TRBV15 to TRBJ1-1; D remains unclear. The CDR3 totals 12 residues. Trimming cost V 0 bases and J 4 bases, with 3 bases left between them. The germline CDR1 and CDR2 sequences are LNHNV and YYDKDF (reference sequence). CDR3 nucleotide sequence: TGTGCCACCAGCAGAGATCTCACTGAAGCTTTCTTT. Translating it yields CATSRDLTEAFF.

The J gene is TRBJ2-5, the V gene TRBV9, with TRBD2 matching over 7 bases. This CDR3 contains 15 residues. CDR1 SGDLS and CDR2 YYNGEE come from the germline V gene. Trimming took 0 bases from V and 2 from J; bases not matched to a gene: 4. Here the CDR3 DNA reads TGTGCCAGCAGCGTAGTCGCTAGCGGACAAGAGACCCAGTACTTC. Translating it yields CASSVVASGQETQYF. The full variable domain, completed using reference TRBV9 and TRBJ2-5, is DSGVTQTPKHLITATGQRVTLRCSPRSGDLSVYWYQQSLDQGLQFLIQYYNGEERAKGNILERFSAQQFPDLHSELNLSSLELGDSALYFCASSVVASGQETQYFGPGTRLLVL.

The rearrangement uses TRBV28 and TRBJ1-2; 8 bases are a match to TRBD1. The CDR3 sequence is 16 residues long. CDR1 is MDHEN, CDR2 SYDVKM, per germline. V trimming: 4 bases; J trimming: 4 bases; junction bases outside the gene matches: 11. The CDR3 DNA reads as TGTGCCAGCAGTTCCCCCTCGGACAGGGTTTTCTATGGCTACACCTTC. This sequence encodes CASSSPSDRVFYGYTF.

This clone was counted between two and nine times. The chain couples TRBV30 to TRBJ2-7; 8 bases are shared with TRBD2. The CDR3 has 14 residues. Germline V gene sequence: CDR1 GTSNPN, CDR2 SVGIG (reference sequence). The trim removed 4 bases at V and 4 bases at J, leaving 9 bases unmatched. CDR3 sequence: CAWTLAGGEYEQYF. The CDR3 DNA follows: TGTGCCTGGACCCTAGCGGGCGGGGAATACGAGCAGTACTTC. Supplemented by reference TRBV30 and TRBJ2-7, the full variable domain reads SQTIHQWPATLVQPVGSPLSLECTVEGTSNPNLYWYRQAAGRGLQLLFYSVGIGQISSEVPQNLSASRPQDRQFILSSKKLLLSDSGFYLCAWTLAGGEYEQYFGPGTRLTVT.

The genes are TRBV2 and TRBJ1-1; D not resolved. CDR1 is SNHLY, CDR2 FYNNEI, per germline. The germline V and J ends were trimmed by 5 bases and 0 bases, with 7 bases remaining between them. The CDR3 consists of 13 residues. The CDR3 here is CASSSLMNTEAFF. The CDR3 bases are TGTGCCAGCAGTAGCCTGATGAACACTGAAGCTTTCTTT.

This clone was picked up a small number of times. This chain links TRBV30 with TRBJ2-3, with D unclear. The CDR3 is made up of 15 amino acids. V was trimmed by 3 bases and J by 3 bases, leaving 16 bases between them. Germline CDR1 GTSNPN, CDR2 SVGIG (reference sequence). The CDR3 DNA follows: TGTGCCTGGAGCTTCGGTCCCCTGGGAACAGATACGCAGTATTTT. Residues: CAWSFGPLGTDTQYF.

Only a few counts were recorded for this clone. The chain uses TRBV10-3 and TRBJ2-3; D gene unclear. The CDR3 sequence is 16 residues long. CDR1 and CDR2 (germline): ENHRY, SYGVKD. The V end lost 0 bases, the J end lost 7 bases, and 17 bases lay between the germline ends. For the CDR3, the DNA is TGTGCCATCAGTGAGTCGACGCAGCCGACGGGTCATACGCAGTATTTT. This gives the protein CAISESTQPTGHTQYF.

This clone occurred many times. V and J are TRBV30 and TRBJ1-1; D is perhaps TRBD1 (5 bases). The germline V gene encodes CDR1 GTSNPN and CDR2 SVGIG (reference sequence). This CDR3 has 13 amino acids. Deletions cut 0 bases from V and 0 bases from J, with 5 bases between. Here the CDR3 reads CAWSVQVNTEAFF. Written as DNA, the CDR3 is TGTGCCTGGAGTGTACAGGTGAACACTGAAGCTTTCTTT.

The chain joins TRBV27 to TRBJ2-3; the D is unclear. CDR1 is MNHEY, CDR2 SMNVEV, per germline (reference sequence). The germline V and J ends were trimmed by 6 bases and 2 bases, with 12 bases remaining between them. CDR3 length: 14 residues. The CDR3 DNA sequence: TGTGCCAGCAGCCTTCCTCCCGACACAGATACGCAGTATTTT. Its protein product is CASSLPPDTDTQYF.

This clone has a handful of counts. The chain recombines TRBV6-5 with TRBJ1-4; D may be TRBD1 (5 bases). Trimming left V 1 base short and J 7 bases short, with 16 bases between. From germline, CDR1 is MNHEY and CDR2 SVGAGI. The length of the CDR3 is 16 residues. The CDR3 sequence: CASSYLQGEFGEKLFF. DNA of the CDR3: TGTGCCAGCAGTTACTTGCAGGGAGAGTTTGGTGAAAAACTGTTTTTT.

The chain uses TRBV27 and TRBJ1-5; D remains ambiguous. V lost 3 bases, J lost 2 bases, and 5 bases lay in between. Germline values: CDR1 MNHEY, CDR2 SMNVEV (reference sequence). CDR3 length: 13 residues. The chain's CDR3 is CASSLNGNQPQHF. The DNA for the CDR3 is TGTGCCAGCAGTTTGAACGGCAATCAGCCCCAGCATTTT.

The chain is built from TRBV29-1 and TRBJ2-1; 8 bases agree with TRBD1. V gave up 8 bases and J gave up 3 bases; unmatched junction bases: 9. This CDR3 has 14 amino acids. CDR1 and CDR2 from the germline V gene are SQVTM and ANQGSEA. The CDR3 coding sequence is TGCAGCCTCCGCCAGGGACAGGACTACAATGAGCAGTTCTTC. This sequence encodes CSLRQGQDYNEQFF.

The chain recombines TRBV7-2 with TRBJ2-3; the match to TRBD2 covers 9 bases. The V gene end was trimmed by 5 bases and the J gene end by 5 bases; junction bases not matched to a gene: 14. The CDR3 has 17 residues. Germline V CDR1 and CDR2: SGHTA, FQGNSA. CDR3 region: CASSVQVAGDGVDTQYF. CDR3 nucleotides: TGTGCCAGCAGCGTACAAGTAGCGGGGGACGGGGTAGATACGCAGTATTTT.

This sequence joins TRBV6-6 and TRBJ2-1; TRBD2 might be the D (6 bases). The germline V and J ends were trimmed by 6 bases and 5 bases, with 11 bases remaining between them. There are 13 residues in the CDR3. Germline V gene data show CDR1 as MNHNY and CDR2 as SVGAGI (reference sequence). Here the CDR3 DNA reads TGTGCCAGCAGGCGGGGAGAGAACAATGAGCAGTTCTTC. It encodes CASRRGENNEQFF.

The rearrangement joins TRBV5-1 to TRBJ2-7; tentatively, D is TRBD1 (5 bases). The germline V gene encodes CDR1 SGHRS and CDR2 YFSETQ. CDR3 length: 14 amino acids. Trimming took 4 bases from V and 3 from J, leaving 14 bases between them. CDR3 sequence reads: CASSMLDDSYEQYF. The CDR3 DNA is TGCGCCAGCAGCATGCTGGACGACAGCTACGAGCAGTACTTC.

This clone was recorded a few times. The chain has TRBV28 and TRBJ2-3, with D hard to call. Germline V gene sequence: CDR1 MDHEN, CDR2 SYDVKM. The CDR3 runs to 13 residues. The ends were cut back, 6 bases at V and 3 bases at J, with 10 bases in the middle. CDR3 DNA: TGTGCCAGCAGCTTGGACGAAACAGATACGCAGTATTTT. It yields the protein CASSLDETDTQYF.

The J gene is TRBJ1-2, the V gene TRBV6-6, with a tentative D call TRBD1 (6 bases). Germline V gene data show CDR1 as MNHNY and CDR2 as SVGAGI (reference sequence). The CDR3 is made up of 13 amino acids. Deletions cut 7 bases from V and 6 bases from J, with 15 bases between. CDR3 amino acids: CASIRQEGDGYTF. The DNA of the CDR3 is TGTGCCAGCATAAGACAGGAAGGGGATGGCTACACCTTC.

This clone showed up just a few times. The rearrangement links TRBV25-1 to TRBJ1-2; 8 bases fit TRBD1. The J segment lost 5 bases and the V segment lost 3 bases, leaving 14 bases of the junction unmatched. CDR3 length: 17 residues. Looked up from germline, CDR1 is MGHDK and CDR2 is SYGVNS. For the CDR3, the DNA is TGTGCCAGCAGTGATAAAACAGGGGGTGGCCGGGATTATGGCTACACCTTC. Translating gives CASSDKTGGGRDYGYTF.